The 24 T cell receptor beta chains in this list originate from one sample, sequenced in a study of control samples from healthy donors and cancer patients. Some clones are missing from TCRdb's copy, which holds only in-frame ones; the method was immunoSEQ multiplex PCR. This sample has 190,000 or so clones, with about 93% found just once. The sequenced sample was blood. The receptors were gathered from a man aged 18 to 30 in good health.

The rearrangement links TRBV19 to TRBJ2-4; D gene unclear. This CDR3 comprises 15 residues. Trimming left V 0 bases short and J 6 bases short, with 12 bases between. In germline, CDR1 is LNHDA, CDR2 SQIVND (reference sequence). CDR3 in amino acids: CASSIDLGLRNIQYF. The DNA of the CDR3 is TGTGCCAGTAGTATAGATCTAGGCTTGCGAAACATTCAGTACTTC.

J is TRBJ1-5 and V is TRBV5-6; the D gene is possibly TRBD1 (5 bases). The CDR3 covers 15 residues. Trimming took off 0 bases at V and 0 bases at J, with 7 bases between the two ends. CDR1 SGHDT and CDR2 YYEEEE come from the germline V gene. CDR3 protein: CASSLGGFSNQPQHF. The DNA of the CDR3 is TGTGCCAGCAGCTTGGGGGGGTTTAGCAATCAGCCCCAGCATTTT.

V gene TRBV4-2 combines with J gene TRBJ1-3; TRBD1 matches at 7 bases. Germline lookup yields CDR1 LGHNA and CDR2 YNFKEQ. V gave up 2 bases and J gave up 0 bases; unmatched junction bases: 7. This CDR3 spans 17 amino acids. The CDR3 here is CASSQIGTASSGNTIYF. The CDR3 region has the DNA TGTGCCAGCAGCCAAATCGGGACAGCGAGCTCTGGAAACACCATATATTTT.

In its sample, this clone was seen once. This chain joins TRBV6-6 and TRBJ1-2; D perhaps matches TRBD1 (5 bases). The CDR3 has 16 amino acids. Germline V gene sequence: CDR1 MNHNY, CDR2 SVGAGI (reference sequence). Trimming removed 6 bases at V and 3 bases at J, with 20 bases between. CDR3 region: CASRPAGGRQDYGYTF. The DNA for the CDR3 is TGTGCCAGCAGGCCGGCGGGGGGAAGGCAGGACTATGGCTACACCTTC.

The rearrangement links TRBV5-1 to TRBJ1-3, with TRBD1 identical over 7 bases. Germline values: CDR1 SGHRS, CDR2 YFSETQ. The CDR3 is 15 residues long. The ends lost 3 bases at V and 0 bases at J; junction bases unmatched: 3. CDR3 sequence: CASSSGTASGNTIYF. DNA for the CDR3: TGCGCCAGCAGCTCAGGGACAGCCTCTGGAAACACCATATATTTT.

The chain joins TRBV6-5 to TRBJ2-5; D gene uncertain. CDR3 length equals 10 residues. CDR1 and CDR2 (germline): MNHEY, SVGAGI. The V gene lost 9 bases and the J gene lost 7 bases, with 9 bases spanning the gap. CDR3 loop: CASSNGTQYF. The CDR3 DNA follows: TGTGCCAGTAGTAACGGGACCCAGTACTTC.

The genes are TRBV18 and TRBJ2-1; 8 bases line up with TRBD1. The CDR3 is made up of 16 amino acids. Germline CDR1 is KGHSH and CDR2 is LQKENI. V was clipped by 0 bases and J by 8 bases; unmatched bases: 9. CDR3 sequence: CASSPPDRGLGDEQFF. CDR3 DNA sequence: TGTGCCAGCTCACCACCAGACAGGGGACTTGGAGATGAGCAGTTCTTC. Variable domain in full (rest from reference TRBV18 and TRBJ2-1): NAGVMQNPRHLVRRRGQEARLRCSPMKGHSHVYWYRQLPEEGLKFMVYLQKENIIDESGMPKERFSAEFPKEGPSILRIQQVVRGDSAAYFCASSPPDRGLGDEQFFGPGTRLTVL.

The CDR3 coding sequence is TGTGCCAGCAGCTTGGACGAGAACACCGGGGAGCTGTTTTTT. As protein: CASSLDENTGELFF. The rearrangement links TRBV5-4 to TRBJ2-2; D uncertain. The CDR3 runs to 14 residues. Trimming cost V 0 bases and J 1 base, with 4 bases left between them. CDR1 and CDR2 (germline): SGHNT, YYREEE (reference sequence). The full variable domain, in which reference TRBV5-4 and TRBJ2-2 provide the parts outside the CDR3, is ETGVTQSPTHLIKTRGQQVTLRCSSQSGHNTVSWYQQALGQGPQFIFQYYREEENGRGNFPPRFSGLQFPNYSSELNVNALELDDSALYLCASSLDENTGELFFGEGSRLTVL.

This chain links TRBV18 with TRBJ1-2; D possibly corresponds to TRBD1 (6 bases). The V and J ends lost 4 bases and 3 bases respectively, with 21 bases between them. The germline V gene encodes CDR1 KGHSH and CDR2 LQKENI. The CDR3 runs 17 residues. CDR3 sequence (DNA): TGTGCCAGCTCACGGGATTCCATGGGGGGCGAGTACTATGGCTACACCTTC. Residues: CASSRDSMGGEYYGYTF.

This clone occurred once. The V gene is TRBV28, the J gene TRBJ2-4; D assignment may be TRBD1 or TRBD2 (5 bases each). CDR3 length: 14 amino acids. Trimming pared 7 bases from V and 7 bases from J, leaving 17 bases between. Germline-derived CDR1 and CDR2 are MDHEN and SYDVKM. DNA for the CDR3: TGTGCCAGCAACCGGGACCGGGGCCCTAACATTCAGTACTTC. Its translation: CASNRDRGPNIQYF. The entire variable domain, with the rest obtained from reference TRBV28 and TRBJ2-4, is as follows: DVKVTQSSRYLVKRTGEKVFLECVQDMDHENMFWYRQDPGLGLRLIYFSYDVKMKEKGDIPEGYSVSREKKERFSLILESASTNQTSMYLCASNRDRGPNIQYFGAGTRLSVL.

The rearrangement uses TRBV5-5 and TRBJ2-1; 7 nucleotides align to TRBD1. Losses at the gene ends were 3 bases for V and 5 bases for J; bases not matched to a gene: 17. Germline assignment: CDR1 SGHKS and CDR2 YYEKEE (reference sequence). The CDR3 extends over 18 amino acids. DNA for the CDR3: TGTGCCAGCAGCTCTAGGCGGCGGCCGGGACAGCTTGACAATGAGCAGTTCTTC. Translating gives CASSSRRRPGQLDNEQFF. The full variable domain, with the rest looked up from reference TRBV5-5 and TRBJ2-1, is DAGVTQSPTHLIKTRGQQVTLRCSPISGHKSVSWYQQVLGQGPQFIFQYYEKEERGRGNFPDRFSARQFPNYSSELNVNALLLGDSALYLCASSSRRRPGQLDNEQFFGPGTRLTVL.

The CDR3 nucleotides are TGTGCCAGCAGCATATCTCCGGGACAGGGGACCGGGGAGCTGTTTTTT. Its translation: CASSISPGQGTGELFF. The rearrangement uses TRBV11-1 and TRBJ2-2, with 10 bases lining up with TRBD1. This CDR3 has 16 amino acids. V was clipped by 5 bases and J by 5 bases; unmatched bases: 8. Per the germline V gene, CDR1 is SGHAT and CDR2 is FQDESV (reference sequence).

The CDR3 protein is CASARGPQETQYF. The CDR3 DNA reads as TGTGCCAGCGCACGGGGCCCCCAAGAGACCCAGTACTTC. The chain combines TRBV18 with TRBJ2-5, with D perhaps matching TRBD1 or TRBD2 (5 bases each). The CDR3 length is 13 residues. Trimming removed 8 bases at V and 1 base at J, with 11 bases between. CDR1 is KGHSH, CDR2 LQKENI, per germline.

V gene TRBV27 combines with J gene TRBJ2-6, with D uncertain. Per the germline V gene, CDR1 is MNHEY and CDR2 is SMNVEV (reference sequence). The V gene lost 2 bases and the J gene lost 2 bases, with 4 bases spanning the gap. The CDR3 consists of 14 residues. The CDR3 sequence: CASSLQAGANVLTF. The CDR3 DNA sequence: TGTGCCAGCAGTTTACAGGCTGGGGCCAACGTCCTGACTTTC.

The genes are TRBV28 and TRBJ2-7; D is uncertain. The CDR3 loop spans 12 amino acids. In germline, CDR1 is MDHEN, CDR2 SYDVKM. V lost 2 bases to trimming and J lost 2 bases, with 4 bases between them. CDR3 protein: CASSLIPYEQYF. Here the CDR3 DNA reads TGTGCCAGCAGTTTAATTCCCTACGAGCAGTACTTC.

The gene calls are TRBV3-1 (or the pseudogene TRBV3-2) and TRBJ2-7; D remains ambiguous. CDR1 and CDR2 (germline): LGHDT, YNNKEL (reference sequence). Trimming cost V 5 bases and J 2 bases, with 4 bases left between them. The CDR3 contains 11 residues. In DNA, the CDR3 is TGTGCCAGCAGCGGACCCTACGAGCAGTACTTC. Residues: CASSGPYEQYF.

The chain employs TRBV3-1 (or the pseudogene TRBV3-2) and TRBJ2-7; 11 bases are shared with TRBD2. The germline gives CDR1 LGHDT, CDR2 YNNKEL (reference sequence). With 0 bases clipped from V and 2 bases from J, the junction kept 12 bases outside the gene matches. The CDR3 has 19 residues. CDR3 sequence reads: CASSQDVARLAGTTYEQYF. CDR3 bases: TGTGCCAGCAGCCAAGACGTCGCCCGACTAGCGGGGACCACCTACGAGCAGTACTTC.

The genes are TRBV5-1 and TRBJ2-3; D remains ambiguous. V was clipped by 2 bases and J by 4 bases, with 14 bases between them. This CDR3 has 15 residues. Germline V gene sequence: CDR1 SGHRS, CDR2 YFSETQ. CDR3 sequence reads: CASSLLGGGADTQYF. DNA of the CDR3: TGCGCCAGCAGCTTATTGGGTGGCGGCGCAGATACGCAGTATTTT.

J is TRBJ2-7 and V is TRBV18; 7 bases align to TRBD1. The germline gives CDR1 KGHSH, CDR2 LQKENI. The CDR3 totals 14 residues. V dropped 6 bases and J dropped 3; count of bases not matched to a gene: 8. CDR3 sequence: CASSLTGPYYEQYF. CDR3 sequence (DNA): TGTGCCAGCTCCCTGACAGGGCCCTACTACGAGCAGTACTTC.

The chain carries TRBV5-1 and TRBJ2-7; TRBD1 matches 9 bases. CDR3 length: 17 residues. CDR1 and CDR2 from the germline V gene are SGHRS and YFSETQ. The V and J ends lost 1 base and 6 bases, in that order; junction bases with no gene match: 14. DNA of the CDR3: TGCGCCAGCAGCTTGAATAGACCCGGACAGGGGTCTCGCGAGCAGTACTTC. This translates into CASSLNRPGQGSREQYF.

On this clone itself: Other nucleotide sequences in the sample specify the same CDR3. The chain has TRBV19 and TRBJ2-7; TRBD2 matches 8 bases. The V segment lost 4 bases and the J segment 3 bases; nucleotides outside the gene matches: 2. The CDR3 is made up of 13 amino acids. The V gene's germline CDR1 is LNHDA and CDR2 SQIVND (reference sequence). As DNA, the CDR3 is TGTGCCAGTAGTAGGGGACTAGGCTACGAGCAGTACTTC. Its translation is CASSRGLGYEQYF.

The chain employs TRBV2 and TRBJ2-7; D is perhaps TRBD1 (6 bases). Germline-derived CDR1 and CDR2 are SNHLY and FYNNEI. Trimming removed 2 bases from V and 3 bases from J, with 17 bases in between. This CDR3 spans 16 amino acids. CDR3 DNA: TGTGCCAGCAGTGAAATTAGTTCAGGGGTGGGCTACGAGCAGTACTTC. Protein sequence: CASSEISSGVGYEQYF.

In DNA form, the CDR3 reads TGCGCCAGCAGTGCCATAGAGACCCAGTACTTC. Translating it yields CASSAIETQYF. The V and J genes are TRBV10-2 and TRBJ2-5; D is unresolved. V gave up 4 bases and J gave up 4 bases, with 4 bases separating them. This CDR3 is 11 amino acids long. Germline CDR1 WSHSY, CDR2 SAAADI.

The chain links TRBV2 to TRBJ2-5; TRBD1 is a possible D gene (6 bases). Trimming removed 3 bases at V and 2 bases at J, with 10 bases between. From germline, CDR1 is SNHLY and CDR2 FYNNEI. CDR3 length equals 14 residues. This CDR3 is CASSDRRGQETQYF. CDR3 DNA: TGTGCCAGCAGTGATCGTAGGGGGCAAGAGACCCAGTACTTC.